This section outlines one T cell receptor (beta chain) sequence together with its context. By two-round multiplex PCR, the TCR beta CDR3 was amplified from genomic DNA. Primers specific to each TRBV and TRBJ gene were used in first-round PCR. TCRdb ran MiXCR on the multiplex PCR reads and lists one entry per CDR3 protein. This table holds 9,500 to 13,000 distinct CDR3 sequences, approximately 50% found once. These data belong to a study of prognosis after radiotherapy for stage I lung cancer. Deletions cut 4 bases from V and 3 bases from J, with 5 bases between. The CDR3 is 12 residues long. Germline V gene lookup returns CDR1 SGHTA and CDR2 FQGNSA.

The sequence came from a donor of 50 years or more with non-small cell lung cancer. The V gene is TRBV7-2, the J gene TRBJ2-3; D ambiguous. Sequences were derived from PBMCs, sampled before or after stereotactic body radiation therapy (not recorded which). CDR3 DNA: TGTGCCAGCAGCTCCACTACAGATACGCAGTATTTT. Its translation: CASSSTTDTQYF.